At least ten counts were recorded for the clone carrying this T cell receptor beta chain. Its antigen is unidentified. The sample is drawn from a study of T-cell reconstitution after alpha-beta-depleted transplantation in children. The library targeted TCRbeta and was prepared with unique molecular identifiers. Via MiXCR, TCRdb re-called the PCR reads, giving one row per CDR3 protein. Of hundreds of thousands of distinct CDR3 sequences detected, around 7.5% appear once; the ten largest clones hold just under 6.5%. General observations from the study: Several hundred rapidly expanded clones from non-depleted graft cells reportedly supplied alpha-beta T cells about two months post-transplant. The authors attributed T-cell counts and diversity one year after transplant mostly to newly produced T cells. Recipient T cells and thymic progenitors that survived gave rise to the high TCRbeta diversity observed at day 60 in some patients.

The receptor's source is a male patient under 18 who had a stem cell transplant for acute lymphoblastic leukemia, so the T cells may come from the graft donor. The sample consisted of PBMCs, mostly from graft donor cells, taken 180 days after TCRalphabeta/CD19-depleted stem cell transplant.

The CDR3 region has the DNA TGTGCCAGCAGCTTGATAAGAGGGGCTTACAATGAGCAGTTCTTC. The encoded protein is CASSLIRGAYNEQFF. This rearrangement joins TRBV11-2 to TRBJ2-1; D could derive from TRBD1 or TRBD2 (5 bases each). CDR1 and CDR2 from the germline V gene are SGHAT and FQNNGV. Trimming removed 3 bases from V and 4 bases from J, with 13 bases in between. CDR3 length equals 15 residues. Together with reference TRBV11-2 and TRBJ2-1, the CDR3 gives the full variable domain: EAGVAQSPRYKIIEKRQSVAFWCNPISGHATLYWYQQILGQGPKLLIQFQNNGVVDDSQLPKDRFSAERLKGVDSTLKIQPAKLEDSAVYLCASSLIRGAYNEQFFGPGTRLTVL.